This is a list of T cell receptor beta chains from one sample in a study of cytomegalovirus exposure and HLA in healthy donors. The protocol was immunoSEQ multiplex PCR, while the TCRdb copy is restricted to in-frame clones and leaves out a portion. This sample has some 180,000 clones, with about 81% found just once. The specimen was PBMCs. The source is a man aged 35-49 years in good health and CMV-seronegative. The CDR3 runs from the conserved cysteine through the conserved F or W. D genes are given only for firm matches. Only some rows state a clone size, as once, few, many or a class for expanded clones.

d_gene	abundance	j_gene	v_gene	CDR3aa	CDR3nt
NA	NA	TRBJ2-7	TRBV5-1	CASSSAGRPYEQYF	TGCGCCAGCAGCTCCGCGGGACGACCCTACGAGCAGTACTTC
TRBD1	NA	TRBJ2-7	TRBV19	CASRLGTEYEQYF	TGTGCCAGTAGATTGGGGACAGAATACGAGCAGTACTTC
NA	few	TRBJ1-4	TRBV7-9	CASSNSGGDEKLFF	TGTGCCAGCAGCAATAGCGGGGGGGATGAAAAACTGTTTTTT
TRBD2	NA	TRBJ2-7	TRBV7-2	CASSLGGEGYEQYF	TGTGCCAGCAGCTTAGGGGGGGAGGGCTACGAGCAGTACTTC
NA	NA	TRBJ2-7	TRBV7-9	CASSAQQASSYEQYF	TGTGCCAGCAGCGCCCAACAGGCTTCCTCCTACGAGCAGTACTTC
TRBD2	few	TRBJ2-3	TRBV28	CASSLAGGTDTQYF	TGTGCCAGCAGTTTAGCGGGGGGCACAGATACGCAGTATTTT
NA	NA	TRBJ1-5	TRBV30	CAWSRGQYNQPQHF	TGTGCCTGGAGCCGTGGACAGTACAATCAGCCCCAGCATTTT
TRBD1	NA	TRBJ1-6	TRBV6-1	CASSENWQGVYSPLHF	TGTGCCAGCAGTGAAAACTGGCAGGGGGTCTATTCACCCCTCCACTTT
NA	NA	TRBJ1-3	TRBV7-3	CASSSIFGGTIYF	TGTGCCAGCAGCTCCATCTTCGGGGGCACCATATATTTT
NA	NA	TRBJ2-7	TRBV7-9	CASRELRNSYEQYF	TGTGCCAGCAGGGAACTCAGGAATTCCTACGAGCAGTACTTC
NA	NA	TRBJ2-7	TRBV19	CASSIQGLPYEQYF	TGTGCCAGTAGTATCCAGGGGCTCCCCTACGAGCAGTACTTC
TRBD1	NA	TRBJ1-4	TRBV5-4	CASSRQGAFENEKLFF	TGTGCCAGCAGCCGACAGGGGGCGTTTGAAAATGAAAAACTGTTTTTT
TRBD2	NA	TRBJ2-3	TRBV30	CARSGPSTDTQYF	TGTGCCCGTAGCGGGCCTAGCACAGATACGCAGTATTTT
TRBD2	NA	TRBJ2-7	TRBV6-5	CASSSYGSGGSYEQYF	TGTGCCAGCAGTTCGTATGGTAGCGGGGGTTCCTACGAGCAGTACTTC
TRBD1	NA	TRBJ1-2	TRBV6-5	CASSRDRAGGYTF	TGTGCCAGCAGTCGAGACAGGGCGGGTGGCTACACCTTC
NA	NA	TRBJ1-1	TRBV19	CASSIGRNTEAFF	TGTGCCAGTAGTATAGGCAGGAACACTGAAGCTTTCTTT
TRBD1	NA	TRBJ2-7	TRBV28	CASSPQGVTNEQYF	TGTGCCAGCAGCCCCCAGGGGGTCACCAACGAGCAGTACTTC
NA	few	TRBJ1-1	TRBV6-5	CASSFSRQWRTEAFF	TGTGCCAGCAGTTTCTCCAGACAGTGGCGGACTGAAGCTTTCTTT
TRBD2	NA	TRBJ2-7	TRBV6-5	CASSYSGGGSSYEQYF	TGTGCCAGCAGTTACTCCGGCGGGGGGTCGAGCTACGAGCAGTACTTC
NA	NA	TRBJ1-5	TRBV21-1	CARTDYSKQPQHF	TGTGCCAGGACGGACTATTCAAAACAGCCCCAGCATTTT
TRBD2	NA	TRBJ2-3	TRBV7-2	CASSLGTSADTQYF	TGTGCCAGCAGCTTAGGGACTAGCGCAGATACGCAGTATTTT
NA	NA	TRBJ1-3	TRBV6-5	CASRRDTHTGNTIYF	TGTGCCAGCAGACGGGACACCCATACTGGAAACACCATATATTTT
NA	NA	TRBJ1-2	TRBV28	CASSIPAYGYTF	TGTGCCAGCAGTATACCCGCCTACGGCTACACCTTC
NA	NA	TRBJ2-1	TRBV28	CASSSGVGEQFF	TGTGCCAGCAGTTCGGGGGTCGGTGAGCAGTTCTTC
NA	NA	TRBJ2-1	TRBV11-2	CASRLVSSYNEQFF	TGTGCCAGCAGACTAGTTTCCTCCTACAATGAGCAGTTCTTC
TRBD1	few	TRBJ1-2	TRBV29-1	CSAQGDYGYTF	TGCAGCGCTCAGGGGGACTATGGCTACACCTTC
NA	few	TRBJ2-3	TRBV15	CATSPRGGGTDTQYF	TGTGCCACCAGCCCCCGAGGGGGGGGCACAGATACGCAGTATTTT
NA	NA	TRBJ1-1	TRBV2	CASREIWGGNTEAFF	TGTGCCAGCAGGGAAATTTGGGGGGGGAACACTGAAGCTTTCTTT
TRBD1	once	TRBJ2-3	TRBV19	CASSLLKGGSTDTQYF	TGTGCCAGTAGTCTCTTGAAAGGGGGCAGCACAGATACGCAGTATTTT
NA	once	TRBJ1-5	TRBV4-1	CASSQAEASNQPQHF	TGCGCCAGCAGCCAAGCCGAGGCAAGCAATCAGCCCCAGCATTTT
TRBD1	NA	TRBJ2-5	TRBV29-1	CSVDGDSESTTYQETQYF	TGCAGCGTTGATGGGGACAGTGAATCAACTACGTACCAAGAGACCCAGTACTTC
TRBD2	NA	TRBJ2-2	TRBV7-2	CASSILPGLADNTGELFF	TGTGCCAGCAGCATACTTCCGGGACTAGCGGATAACACCGGGGAGCTGTTTTTT
NA	NA	TRBJ2-6	TRBV27	CASSFRQPSGANVLTF	TGTGCCAGCAGTTTCCGACAGCCCTCTGGGGCCAACGTCCTGACTTTC
NA	NA	TRBJ2-3	TRBV5-3	CARSHPERRAPTDTQYF	TGTGCCAGAAGCCACCCCGAGCGGCGGGCCCCCACAGATACGCAGTATTTT
NA	NA	TRBJ2-7	TRBV5-6	CASSLRTARAYEQYF	TGTGCCAGCAGCTTGAGGACAGCCAGGGCCTACGAGCAGTACTTC
TRBD1	NA	TRBJ2-7	TRBV4-3	CASSQVTGGASYEQYF	TGCGCCAGCAGCCAAGTAACAGGGGGCGCTTCCTACGAGCAGTACTTC
TRBD2	once	TRBJ2-5	TRBV9	CASSSFRGGETQYF	TGTGCCAGCAGCTCCTTCCGGGGGGGGGAGACCCAGTACTTC
TRBD1	NA	TRBJ1-2	TRBV4-3	CASSQGTGDRVGYTF	TGCGCCAGCAGCCAGGGGACAGGGGATAGAGTGGGCTACACCTTC
NA	NA	TRBJ1-3	TRBV2	CASSEAGRGRSGNTIYF	TGTGCCAGCAGTGAAGCGGGAAGGGGAAGATCTGGAAACACCATATATTTT
TRBD1	NA	TRBJ2-3	TRBV6-1	CASTRDRGTDTQYF	TGTGCCAGCACGAGGGACAGGGGCACAGATACGCAGTATTTT
TRBD2	NA	TRBJ2-3	TRBV10-3	CAISLAGGADTQYF	TGTGCCATCAGCCTCGCGGGAGGCGCAGATACGCAGTATTTT